This is a list of T cell receptor beta chains from one sample in a study of technical replicates of blood from several donors. The repertoire was sequenced with immunoSEQ multiplex PCR; TCRdb's copy has only in-frame clones and lacks some. The sample carries some 79,000 clones, 85% to 95% recorded once. What was sequenced was T cells isolated from PBMCs. All receptors come from a human donor in good health. Both conserved end residues are part of each CDR3. Each record gives: clone size, D gene, J gene, V gene, CDR3 DNA, CDR3 protein. The D gene is left open where the match is weak. Clone sizes are given selectively: once, few, many, or a class where the clone is expanded.

size: NA; D: TRBD1; J: TRBJ1-2; V: TRBV19; DNA: TGTGCCAGTAGTATAGTATCAGGGGGCATTGGCTACACCTTC; CDR3: CASSIVSGGIGYTF
size: NA; D: NA; J: TRBJ1-1; V: TRBV28; DNA: TGTGCCAGTACCAGCGCAACTGAAGCTTTCTTT; CDR3: CASTSATEAFF
size: NA; D: TRBD1; J: TRBJ1-2; V: TRBV4-2; DNA: TGTGCCAGCAGCCCCCTCGCCACAGGGGGAGGCTATGGCTACACCTTC; CDR3: CASSPLATGGGYGYTF
size: NA; D: NA; J: TRBJ2-2; V: TRBV7-9; DNA: TGTGCCAGCAGCTTAAATAATAGGAGGGCCGGTACCGGGGAGCTGTTTTTT; CDR3: CASSLNNRRAGTGELFF
size: NA; D: NA; J: TRBJ1-4; V: TRBV10-3; DNA: TGTGCCATCAGTACAGGTCCCTCAGGTGAAAAACTGTTTTTT; CDR3: CAISTGPSGEKLFF
size: once; D: TRBD1; J: TRBJ2-7; V: TRBV13; DNA: TGTGCCAGCAGCTTACGGGCCCCCCGCGGACAGGGCGAGTCCTACGAGCAGTACTTC; CDR3: CASSLRAPRGQGESYEQYF
size: NA; D: TRBD1; J: TRBJ2-7; V: TRBV10-3; DNA: TGTGCCATCAGTGAGCTCTTGAAGGACAGGGAGAAGGGGCTACAGTACTTC; CDR3: CAISELLKDREKGLQYF
size: NA; D: TRBD2; J: TRBJ2-2; V: TRBV5-1; DNA: TGCGCCAGCAGCTTGGACAGTAGCGGGAGGCCCCCGGGGACCGGGGAGCTGTTTTTT; CDR3: CASSLDSSGRPPGTGELFF
size: NA; D: TRBD1; J: TRBJ1-1; V: TRBV10-3; DNA: TGTGCCATCAGTGGCGCATTGGGACAGAGGAACACTGAAGCTTTCTTT; CDR3: CAISGALGQRNTEAFF
size: NA; D: TRBD2; J: TRBJ2-7; V: TRBV5-4; DNA: TGTGCCAGCAGCCTCCCCGGGGAGGGGGAGCAGTACTTC; CDR3: CASSLPGEGEQYF
size: NA; D: NA; J: TRBJ1-1; V: TRBV9; DNA: TGTGCCAGCAGCCCAGGCATGGGGGGAACTGAAGCTTTCTTT; CDR3: CASSPGMGGTEAFF
size: NA; D: NA; J: TRBJ1-4; V: TRBV5-6; DNA: TGTGCCAGCAGCCTAAGAAACAGCTTCACATCTAATGAAAAACTGTTTTTT; CDR3: CASSLRNSFTSNEKLFF
size: NA; D: TRBD2; J: TRBJ2-7; V: TRBV6-1; DNA: TGTGCCAGCAGTGGGTACACGGGACTAGCGGAGATCTACGAGCAGTACTTC; CDR3: CASSGYTGLAEIYEQYF
size: NA; D: NA; J: TRBJ1-1; V: TRBV28; DNA: TGTGCCAGCAGTTTATCCGTTAAACTCGAAGCTTTCTTT; CDR3: CASSLSVKLEAFF
size: NA; D: TRBD1; J: TRBJ2-1; V: TRBV11-3; DNA: TGTGCCAGCAGCTTAAGCGGGACAGGGTCCTACAATGAGCAGTTCTTC; CDR3: CASSLSGTGSYNEQFF
size: NA; D: TRBD2; J: TRBJ2-3; V: TRBV28; DNA: TGCGGGGCGGGGGGAGGTACAGATACGCAGTATTTT; CDR3: CGAGGGTDTQYF
size: NA; D: NA; J: TRBJ1-5; V: TRBV19; DNA: TGTGCCAGTAGAGTCCTAAATCAGCCCCAGCATTTT; CDR3: CASRVLNQPQHF
size: NA; D: TRBD1; J: TRBJ1-2; V: TRBV28; DNA: TGTGCCAGCATCCCAGGGGGCGGAGGGGGGTATGGCTACACCTTC; CDR3: CASIPGGGGGYGYTF
size: once; D: TRBD2; J: TRBJ2-1; V: TRBV2; DNA: TGTGCCAGCAGCGCCCGGGGGGGAGTCTATGAGCAGTTCTTC; CDR3: CASSARGGVYEQFF
size: NA; D: TRBD1; J: TRBJ1-5; V: TRBV15; DNA: TGTGCCACCAGCAGACCGGGACAGGGGTCGCTTCAGCCCCAGCATTTT; CDR3: CATSRPGQGSLQPQHF
size: NA; D: NA; J: TRBJ2-2; V: TRBV2; DNA: TGTGCCAGCAGTGAATTCGAGGGGGCGAACACCGGGGAGCTGTTTTTT; CDR3: CASSEFEGANTGELFF
size: NA; D: TRBD2; J: TRBJ2-3; V: TRBV27; DNA: TGTGCCAGCAGTCCGGGGGGGTTGGCAGATACGCAGTATTTT; CDR3: CASSPGGLADTQYF
size: NA; D: NA; J: TRBJ2-7; V: TRBV10-1; DNA: TGCGCCAGCAGTGAGTCGACAGGAGGCGGTAGCTCCTACGAGCAGTACTTC; CDR3: CASSESTGGGSSYEQYF
size: NA; D: NA; J: TRBJ1-1; V: TRBV28; DNA: TGTGCCAGCAGTTTGTCACTTGGCACTGAAGCTTTCTTT; CDR3: CASSLSLGTEAFF